This record covers a single T cell receptor (beta chain). The same CDR3 can be traced to other DNA sequences in this sample. Germline loops: CDR1 KGHSH, CDR2 LQKENI. Trimming cost V 3 bases and J 5 bases; bases outside gene matches: 4. The CDR3 covers 14 residues. This entry is derived from a study of cytomegalovirus exposure and HLA in healthy donors. The primer mix had 60 Vbeta and 13 Jbeta primers. Clones were read by immunoSEQ multiplex PCR, and TCRdb kept only the in-frame ones, dropping some. Its clone listing holds over 200,000 clones. The sequenced sample consisted of PBMCs. The chain carries TRBV18 and TRBJ2-1; TRBD2 aligns across 7 bases. The sequence was obtained from a woman between 25 and 40 years old in good health and CMV-seropositive. The CDR3 is CASSPGLADNEQFF. In DNA form, the CDR3 reads TGTGCCAGCTCACCTGGGCTAGCGGACAATGAGCAGTTCTTC.